This T cell receptor (beta chain) emerged from a study of blood T cells in healthy people across ages. Germline V gives CDR1 KGHSY, CDR2 FQNENV. This CDR3 region has 14 residues. V gave up 7 bases and J gave up 6 bases, with 16 bases separating them. With a J-beta primer mix and a sample-barcoded 5' primer, a second PCR ran 7 to 11 cycles. From the 5' RACE reads, TCRdb called clonotypes with MiXCR, one entry per CDR3 protein. In the table there are roughly 680,000 distinct CDR3 sequences, about 21% of which are singletons. This receptor was taken from a man aged 65 to 85 in good health. The chain employs TRBV16 and TRBJ1-3; no definite D call. Sequences were obtained from blood. CDR3 sequence (DNA): TGTGCCAGCAATCGGTTCCACCAGAAAAACACCATATATTTT. Protein sequence: CASNRFHQKNTIYF.